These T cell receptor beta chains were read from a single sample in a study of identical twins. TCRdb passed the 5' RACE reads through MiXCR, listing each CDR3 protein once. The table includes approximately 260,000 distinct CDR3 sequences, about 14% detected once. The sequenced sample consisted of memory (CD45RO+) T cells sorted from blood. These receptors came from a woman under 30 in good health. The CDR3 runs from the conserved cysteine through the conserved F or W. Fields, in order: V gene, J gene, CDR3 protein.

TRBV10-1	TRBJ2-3	CASSESRIAGVLSTDTQYF
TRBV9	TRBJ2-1	CASSVVAVGGNEQFF
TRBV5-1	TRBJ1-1	CASSLYQGGNTEAFF
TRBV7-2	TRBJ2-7	CASSPSGLGEQYF
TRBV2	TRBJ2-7	CASSEMGWSYEQYF
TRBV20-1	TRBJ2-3	CSADSLGDTQYF
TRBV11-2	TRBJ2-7	CASSPQTGPNEQYF
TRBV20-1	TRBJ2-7	CSVAGNYEQYF
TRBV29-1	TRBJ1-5	CSVEVSRNQPQHF
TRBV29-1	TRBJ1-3	CSVRQGSNSGNTIYF
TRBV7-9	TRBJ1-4	CASSPDGGLGEKLFF
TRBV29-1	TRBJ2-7	CSVGRLAGDEQYF
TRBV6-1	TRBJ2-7	CASSRRESYEQYF
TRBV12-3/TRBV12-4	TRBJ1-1	CASSFGLKTEAFF
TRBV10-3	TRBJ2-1	CAISESGGNEQFF
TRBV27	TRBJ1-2	CASSPRQGQGYTF
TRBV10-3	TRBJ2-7	CAISERLAAYEQYF
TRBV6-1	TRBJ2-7	CASSPSGGRKREQYF
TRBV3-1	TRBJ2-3	CASSQKGRGATDTQYF
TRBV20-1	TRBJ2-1	CSAGDGINEQFF
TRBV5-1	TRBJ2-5	CASFLAGGGETQYF
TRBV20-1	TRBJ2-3	CSAMVPQSTDTQYF
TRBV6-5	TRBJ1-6	CASSYSHSNSPLHF
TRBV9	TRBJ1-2	CASSRGESYGYTF
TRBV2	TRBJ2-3	CASSPGPRATQYF
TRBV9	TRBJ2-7	CASSPYRDSSYEQYF
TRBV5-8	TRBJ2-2	CASSLLGLLNTGELFF